This T cell receptor (beta chain) stems from a study of CD8+ T cells in alopecia areata. Whole-study context: Oral tofacitinib, 5 to 10 mg twice daily, was given in an open-label trial. Notes on the study in general: Possibly as an HLA-related effect, TCR sharing across patients appeared less clear than in mice.

Extraction and reverse transcription of RNA yielded cDNA as the sequencing template. Profiling relied on immunoSEQ multiplex PCR, and the TCRdb table lists in-frame clones only, not all of them. The repertoire holds over 120,000 clones, with around 49% as singletons. This clone was counted only a few times. Its antigen is not known. V was clipped by 8 bases and J by 5 bases, with 15 bases between them. Germline CDR1 reads SGHTA; CDR2 reads FQGTGA. CDR3 size: 13 residues. This chain connects TRBV7-3 to TRBJ1-1, with D unclear. Here the sequenced sample was CD4+ T cells sorted from blood, taken at week 0. The TCR comes from a human donor with alopecia areata. CDR3 DNA sequence: TGTGCCAGCGGGAGTCAGGTTAGGACTGAAGCTTTCTTT. This sequence encodes CASGSQVRTEAFF.